The 19 T cell receptor beta chains below were found in one sample sequenced in a study of T cell responses to AZD1222 COVID-19 vaccine. Method: immunoSEQ multiplex PCR; TCRdb's copy keeps in-frame clones and lacks some. The sample holds about 140,000 clones, around 92% seen once. This sample comprised peripheral blood, obtained on day 0 of AZD1222 vaccination. The origin of the receptors is an adult in good health.

The genes are TRBV7-9 and TRBJ2-7; D gene unclear. Trimming pared 1 base from V and 0 bases from J, leaving 10 bases between. This CDR3 is 15 amino acids long. Germline V CDR1 and CDR2: SEHNR, FQNEAQ (reference sequence). This chain's CDR3 is CASSLVGRASYEQYF. The CDR3 DNA follows: TGTGCCAGCAGCTTAGTAGGTCGCGCCTCCTACGAGCAGTACTTC.

The chain couples TRBV6-2 or TRBV6-3 to TRBJ2-1; D remains unclear. V lost 5 bases to trimming and J lost 8 bases, with 7 bases between them. Per germline, CDR1 MNHEY and CDR2 SVGEGT. The CDR3 runs to 11 residues. The CDR3 spells CASSMSHEQFF. CDR3 nucleotides: TGTGCCAGCAGTATGAGTCATGAGCAGTTCTTC.

The rearrangement joins TRBV6-1 to TRBJ2-2; a weak D match, TRBD2 (6 bases). Germline CDR1 and CDR2: MNHNS and SASEGT. The V and J ends lost 1 base and 3 bases respectively, with 6 bases between them. There are 14 residues in the CDR3. The CDR3 protein is CASSEGLDTGELFF. The CDR3, as DNA: TGTGCCAGCAGTGAAGGACTAGACACCGGGGAGCTGTTTTTT.

This clone was observed a handful of times. The CDR3 here is CASSLGLNTEAFF. The CDR3 DNA reads as TGTGCCAGCAGCCTCGGGCTGAACACTGAAGCTTTCTTT. J is TRBJ1-1 and V is TRBV6-5; D is undetermined. Germline assignment: CDR1 MNHEY and CDR2 SVGAGI. V dropped 6 bases and J dropped 0 bases, with 8 bases sitting between them. The CDR3 runs to 13 residues.

The J gene is TRBJ1-3, the V gene TRBV12-5; D is uncertain. The CDR3 loop spans 15 amino acids. V lost 9 bases, J lost 0 bases, and 15 bases lay in between. Germline V gene sequence: CDR1 LGHNT, CDR2 FRNRAP. The CDR3 DNA sequence: TGTGCTAGCCGTCAAGAGCTCCTCTCTGGAAACACCATATATTTT. This encodes CASRQELLSGNTIYF.

The chain joins TRBV30 to TRBJ2-6; possible D gene TRBD2, 5 bases. CDR3 length: 17 residues. Trimming removed 0 bases from V and 0 bases from J, with 12 bases in between. The germline V gene encodes CDR1 GTSNPN and CDR2 SVGIG (reference sequence). CDR3 in DNA: TGTGCCTGGAGTGTGGAAGGGAGATACTCTGGGGCCAACGTCCTGACTTTC. As protein: CAWSVEGRYSGANVLTF.

This chain uses TRBV6-2 or TRBV6-3 with TRBJ2-2, with TRBD1 matching 8 bases. The CDR3 covers 15 residues. Trimming took 6 bases from V and 4 from J; bases not matched to a gene: 7. The germline V gene has CDR1 MNHEY and CDR2 SVGEGT. The CDR3 nucleotides are TGTGCCAGCAGCCCGACAGGGGTCGGCACCGGGGAGCTGTTTTTT. Translated, it gives CASSPTGVGTGELFF.

The rearrangement links TRBV3-1 (or the pseudogene TRBV3-2) to TRBJ1-2, with D perhaps matching TRBD1 (5 bases). The CDR3 has 18 residues. Germline assignment: CDR1 LGHDT and CDR2 YNNKEL (reference sequence). V was cut by 5 bases and J by 5 bases, with 27 bases left in between. DNA of the CDR3: TGTGCCAGCAGCTTCCTTTTTACTGGACGGGGGAGAGTTTATGGCTACACCTTC. Amino acid sequence: CASSFLFTGRGRVYGYTF.

Ten or more counts support this clone. The chain recombines TRBV28 with TRBJ1-1, with D unclear. CDR1 MDHEN and CDR2 SYDVKM come from the germline V gene. The CDR3 loop spans 14 amino acids. V shed 5 bases and J shed 1 base, with 11 bases lying between them. Written as DNA, the CDR3 is TGTGCCAGCAGTAAAACGGGAGAGAACACTGAAGCTTTCTTT. This sequence encodes CASSKTGENTEAFF.

This chain connects TRBV7-2 to TRBJ2-1; D tentatively reads TRBD1 or TRBD2 (5 bases each). The CDR3 has 15 residues. CDR1 and CDR2 from the germline V gene are SGHTA and FQGNSA. V lost 0 bases to trimming and J lost 0 bases, with 6 bases between them. CDR3 residues: CASSLAGVSYNEQFF. The CDR3 bases are TGTGCCAGCAGCTTAGCGGGGGTCTCCTACAATGAGCAGTTCTTC.

This clone was picked up one time. The genes are TRBV2 and TRBJ1-4; unclear D gene. V gave up 4 bases and J gave up 7 bases, with 16 bases separating them. The CDR3 is 15 amino acids. CDR1 is SNHLY and CDR2 is FYNNEI in the germline V gene. CDR3: CASSASGRGGEKLFF. CDR3 nucleotide sequence: TGTGCCAGCAGTGCGTCCGGGCGGGGTGGTGAAAAACTGTTTTTT.

V usage is TRBV5-5 and J usage is TRBJ1-5, with 7 bases aligning to TRBD1. Germline CDR1 and CDR2: SGHKS and YYEKEE (reference sequence). CDR3 length equals 20 residues. After removal of 0 bases from V and 0 bases from J, the junction contained 15 bases not matched to a gene. The CDR3 nucleotides read TGTGCCAGCAGCTTGGAGTGGCAGGGGGTTTCAATTTCTAGCAATCAGCCCCAGCATTTT. Translation: CASSLEWQGVSISSNQPQHF.

The chain uses TRBV10-3 and TRBJ1-1, with 9 bases lining up with TRBD1. The length of the CDR3 is 15 residues. V lost 2 bases, J lost 5 bases, and 6 bases stayed unmatched. Per germline, CDR1 ENHRY and CDR2 SYGVKD. The CDR3 reads CAISEATGGGTEAFF. Written as DNA, the CDR3 is TGTGCCATCAGTGAGGCGACAGGGGGTGGGACTGAAGCTTTCTTT.

The chain recombines TRBV2 with TRBJ1-5; the D gene is possibly TRBD1 (5 bases). The CDR3 consists of 14 residues. Germline V gene data show CDR1 as SNHLY and CDR2 as FYNNEI. V lost 7 bases, J lost 15 bases, and 25 bases lay in between. In nucleotides, the CDR3 is TGTGCCAGCACCGCCACCGGGGGGAATGAGAGACCGCATTTT. It codes for CASTATGGNERPHF.

This clone was seen more than once but under ten times. The J gene is TRBJ1-6, the V gene TRBV9; the D is unclear. The CDR3 covers 13 residues. CDR1 SGDLS and CDR2 YYNGEE come from the germline V gene. Trimming shortened V by 4 bases and J by 9 bases, and 11 bases separated the two germline ends. The CDR3 spells CASSPIHGSPLHF. CDR3 DNA sequence: TGTGCCAGCAGCCCCATTCACGGTTCACCCCTCCACTTT.

The V call is TRBV7-9, the J call TRBJ1-1, with 8 bases matching TRBD1. Germline CDR1 and CDR2: SEHNR and FQNEAQ (reference sequence). Trimming at V came to 4 bases and at J to 4 bases, leaving 5 bases not matched to a gene. The CDR3 spans 14 residues. The CDR3 DNA is TGTGCCAGCAGCTCGACAGGGGACCCCACTGAAGCTTTCTTT. Translation gives CASSSTGDPTEAFF.

This clone was detected only a few times. The V gene is TRBV19, the J gene TRBJ1-1; perhaps TRBD1 as D (5 bases). This CDR3 is built from 13 residues. Germline loops: CDR1 LNHDA, CDR2 SQIVND (reference sequence). The V gene lost 10 bases and the J gene lost 3 bases, with 15 bases spanning the gap. The CDR3 sequence is CATRKTEYTEAFF. The DNA of the CDR3 is TGTGCCACTAGAAAGACAGAGTACACTGAAGCTTTCTTT.

V gene TRBV7-9 combines with J gene TRBJ2-1, with 11 bases lining up with TRBD2. Germline assignment: CDR1 SEHNR and CDR2 FQNEAQ (reference sequence). The CDR3 is 15 amino acids. V was pared by 7 bases and J by 5 bases, with 7 bases of the junction left unmatched. For the CDR3, the DNA is TGTGCCAGCATCCGAGCGGGACTAGCGGACAATGAGCAGTTCTTC. The encoded protein is CASIRAGLADNEQFF.

This clone was observed once. The chain carries TRBV19 and TRBJ1-1; 8 nucleotides agree with TRBD1. Germline loops: CDR1 LNHDA, CDR2 SQIVND (reference sequence). With V trimmed by 1 base and J by 10 bases, 5 bases remained unmatched. The length of the CDR3 is 13 residues. The CDR3 DNA sequence: TGTGCCAGTAGTATAGTAGGAGACAGGGGAGCTTTCTTT. Residues: CASSIVGDRGAFF.